This T cell receptor beta chain derives from a study of T cells in localized non-small cell lung cancer. Generated by immunoSEQ multiplex PCR, the TCRdb table keeps only in-frame clones and is missing some. The sample lists roughly 31,000 clones, 80% to 90% occurring once. CDR1 MDHEN and CDR2 SYDVKM come from the germline V gene. With 3 bases removed from V and 2 bases from J, the gap between germline ends came to 11 bases. The CDR3 runs to 14 residues. The chain carries TRBV28 and TRBJ2-7; tentatively, D is TRBD1 or TRBD2 (5 bases each). Sequencing was performed on peripheral blood, taken before any cancer treatment. This clonotype was sampled from a woman aged 35 to 70 with stage I lung adenocarcinoma. The CDR3: CASSFWDAAYEQYF. The DNA of the CDR3 is TGTGCCAGCAGTTTCTGGGACGCAGCCTACGAGCAGTACTTC.